This TCR beta chain appears in the sequencing data of a study of blood T cells in healthy people across ages. For the study at large: Per two T cells, template switching captured roughly one barcoded beta molecule.

Study outcomes and limitations: Changes seen in expanded clonotypes were possibly confounded by donor CMV status left unknown. TCR beta diversity per million T cells fell roughly linearly with age.

A sample-barcoded 5' primer and a J-beta primer mix were used in a second PCR of roughly 7 to 12 cycles. A single record per CDR3 protein comes from TCRdb applying MiXCR to the 5' RACE reads. The sample has about 1.1 million distinct CDR3 sequences, around two fifths seen once. CDR3 length: 15 residues. V was pared by 2 bases and J by 2 bases, with 12 bases between. Germline V gene data show CDR1 as LGHDT and CDR2 as YNNKEL (reference sequence). To note about this clonotype: The target antigen is unknown.

V is TRBV3-1 and J is TRBJ2-5; a possible D gene is TRBD2 (6 bases). Sequenced: blood. The TCR sequence derives from a man aged 18 to 35 in good health. The CDR3 sequence is CASSQWGDPQETQYF. The DNA for the CDR3 is TGTGCCAGCAGCCAATGGGGGGATCCACAAGAGACCCAGTACTTC.